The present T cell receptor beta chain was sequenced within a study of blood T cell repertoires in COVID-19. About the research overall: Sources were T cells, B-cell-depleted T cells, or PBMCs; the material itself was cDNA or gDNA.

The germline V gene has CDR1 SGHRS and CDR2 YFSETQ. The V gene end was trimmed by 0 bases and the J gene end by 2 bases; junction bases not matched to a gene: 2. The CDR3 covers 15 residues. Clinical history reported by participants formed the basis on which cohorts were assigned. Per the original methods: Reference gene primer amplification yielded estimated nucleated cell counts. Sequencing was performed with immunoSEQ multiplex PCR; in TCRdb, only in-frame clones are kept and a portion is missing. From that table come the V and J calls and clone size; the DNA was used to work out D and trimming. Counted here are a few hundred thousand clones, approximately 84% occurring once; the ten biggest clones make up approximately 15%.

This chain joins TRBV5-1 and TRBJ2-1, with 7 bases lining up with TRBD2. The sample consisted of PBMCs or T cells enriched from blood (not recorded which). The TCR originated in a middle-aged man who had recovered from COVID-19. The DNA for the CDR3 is TGCGCCAGCAGCTTGGAAGGACTAGCCTACAATGAGCAGTTCTTC. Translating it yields CASSLEGLAYNEQFF. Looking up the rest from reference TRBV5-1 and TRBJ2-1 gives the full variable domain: KAGVTQTPRYLIKTRGQQVTLSCSPISGHRSVSWYQQTPGQGLQFLFEYFSETQRNKGNFPGRFSGRQFSNSRSEMNVSTLELGDSALYLCASSLEGLAYNEQFFGPGTRLTVL.